This entry lists 7 T cell receptor beta chains sequenced from one sample in a study of control samples from healthy donors and cancer patients. Clones were sequenced by immunoSEQ multiplex PCR, and TCRdb holds only the in-frame ones, with some missing. The table includes tens of thousands of clones, about 92% detected once. Input material: PBMCs. The source of these receptors is a man between 35 and 55 years old with colorectal cancer.

The chain links TRBV28 to TRBJ2-3; no clear D gene. The CDR3 length is 15 residues. CDR1 and CDR2 from the germline V gene are MDHEN and SYDVKM. Trimming removed 7 bases from V and 2 bases from J, with 16 bases in between. Here the CDR3 DNA reads TGTGCCAGCAACGCACCCAGTGGCAACACAGATACGCAGTATTTT. This encodes CASNAPSGNTDTQYF.

This chain connects TRBV10-1 to TRBJ2-1, with D possibly called TRBD1 or TRBD2 (5 bases each). V lost 3 bases, J lost 5 bases, and 17 bases lay in between. CDR1 and CDR2 (germline): WNHNN, SYGVQD (reference sequence). CDR3 length equals 16 residues. CDR3 residues: CASSDSLGERHNEQFF. CDR3 sequence (DNA): TGCGCCAGCAGTGATTCTCTGGGGGAGCGGCACAATGAGCAGTTCTTC.

CDR3 nucleotides: TGTGCCAGCAGCCCAGGGCGTACTGAAGCTTTCTTT. Translating gives CASSPGRTEAFF. The chain joins TRBV6-6 to TRBJ1-1; TRBD1 might be the D (5 bases). CDR3 length: 12 residues. Germline values: CDR1 MNHNY, CDR2 SVGAGI (reference sequence). V was cut by 6 bases and J by 5 bases, with 10 bases left in between.

This clone showed up just once. This sample includes further DNA sequences coding for the same CDR3. J is TRBJ1-2 and V is TRBV5-1, with D tentatively TRBD1 (5 bases). The CDR3 consists of 14 residues. Trimming cost V 1 base and J 8 bases, with 15 bases left between them. CDR1 is SGHRS and CDR2 is YFSETQ in the germline V gene. CDR3 DNA sequence: TGCGCCAGCAGCTTGAATGGGGGTGAGGAGGGCTACACCTTC. Translating it yields CASSLNGGEEGYTF.

The V call is TRBV18, the J call TRBJ1-1; 8 bases are a match to TRBD1. The CDR3 spans 16 residues. The V and J ends lost 2 bases and 2 bases, in that order; junction bases with no gene match: 7. Germline V gene sequence: CDR1 KGHSH, CDR2 LQKENI. The CDR3 coding sequence is TGTGCCAGCTCACCATCCGAACAGGGGGGAAACACTGAAGCTTTCTTT. It is translated as CASSPSEQGGNTEAFF.

The chain combines TRBV19 with TRBJ2-7; 9 nucleotides line up with TRBD2. The CDR3 contains 15 residues. V was clipped by 1 base and J by 3 bases; unmatched bases: 4. The germline CDR1 and CDR2 sequences are LNHDA and SQIVND (reference sequence). This CDR3 is CASSIAGTSIYEQYF. The CDR3 DNA sequence: TGTGCCAGTAGTATAGCAGGGACTAGCATCTACGAGCAGTACTTC.

This clone appeared a few times. This sequence joins TRBV10-3 and TRBJ2-7; TRBD2 matches at 7 bases. This CDR3 has 12 amino acids. Germline assignment: CDR1 ENHRY and CDR2 SYGVKD. Unmatched junction bases numbered 4, after V lost 5 bases and J lost 6 bases. The DNA for the CDR3 is TGTGCCATCAGTCGGGACTACTCCGAGCAGTACTTC. Residues: CAISRDYSEQYF.